This entry lists 27 T cell receptor beta chains sequenced from one sample in a study of blood T cell repertoires in COVID-19. Assay: immunoSEQ multiplex PCR; the TCRdb copy retains only in-frame clones and omits some. The profile shows around 240,000 clones, 70% to 90% of them singletons. Sequenced sample: peripheral blood. These receptors came from a man in his forties with acute or convalescent COVID-19.

J is TRBJ2-7 and V is TRBV7-2; 7 nucleotides agree with TRBD1. CDR3 length equals 14 residues. The junction had 4 bases not matched to a gene; V was cut back by 3 bases and J by 2 bases. CDR1 and CDR2 from the germline V gene are SGHTA and FQGNSA. This CDR3 is CASSLGQQAYEQYF. CDR3 sequence (DNA): TGTGCCAGCAGCTTGGGACAGCAAGCCTACGAGCAGTACTTC.

The chain joins TRBV11-2 to TRBJ1-1, with 7 bases aligning to TRBD1. V was pared by 3 bases and J by 4 bases, with 8 bases of the junction left unmatched. Germline CDR1 and CDR2: SGHAT and FQNNGV. There are 15 residues in the CDR3. This chain's CDR3 is CASSFQTGYGTEAFF. The CDR3, as DNA: TGTGCCAGCAGCTTCCAGACAGGGTATGGCACTGAAGCTTTCTTT.

This chain joins TRBV25-1 and TRBJ2-5; tentative D call: TRBD1 (6 bases). Trimming left V 10 bases short and J 0 bases short, with 15 bases between. This CDR3 has 14 amino acids. Germline lookup yields CDR1 MGHDK and CDR2 SYGVNS. The DNA of the CDR3 is TGTGCCACCGAGACAGGTCCTAACCAAGAGACCCAGTACTTC. It yields the protein CATETGPNQETQYF.

The rearrangement uses TRBV7-8 and TRBJ1-3; D is unresolved. CDR1 SGHVS and CDR2 FQNEAQ come from the germline V gene. CDR3 length: 14 residues. The V end lost 2 bases, the J end lost 6 bases, and 11 bases lay between the germline ends. CDR3 loop: CASSLSGYLNTIYF. CDR3 DNA: TGTGCCAGCAGCTTATCAGGATACTTAAACACCATATATTTT.

Only one count was recorded for this clone. The chain couples TRBV7-8 to TRBJ2-1; TRBD2 agrees at 11 bases. The germline V gene encodes CDR1 SGHVS and CDR2 FQNEAQ. The CDR3 contains 17 residues. Unmatched junction bases numbered 12, after V lost 7 bases and J lost 4 bases. CDR3 DNA sequence: TGTGCCAGCAAGGAGAGCGAGGGACTAGCGGATTACAATGAGCAGTTCTTC. Its protein product is CASKESEGLADYNEQFF.

This chain joins TRBV10-3 and TRBJ2-3, with D hard to call. This CDR3 region has 12 residues. V lost 0 bases and J 6 bases, leaving 4 bases between the germline ends. CDR1 and CDR2 from the germline V gene are ENHRY and SYGVKD. The chain's CDR3 is CAISESEDTQYF. In DNA form, the CDR3 reads TGTGCCATCAGTGAGTCGGAGGATACGCAGTATTTT.

The chain is built from TRBV7-2 and TRBJ1-2; D is unclear. The CDR3 consists of 15 residues. V was shortened by 5 bases and J by 1 base, with 14 bases between the two germline ends. Per germline, CDR1 SGHTA and CDR2 FQGNSA. For the CDR3, the DNA is TGTGCCAGCAGCGCCCCGGTCCACCTTAACTATGGCTACACCTTC. This gives the protein CASSAPVHLNYGYTF.

The gene calls are TRBV6-5 and TRBJ2-7; no reliable D call. There are 12 residues in the CDR3. V was cut by 8 bases and J by 4 bases, with 12 bases left in between. CDR1 is MNHEY, CDR2 SVGAGI, per germline. In DNA form, the CDR3 reads TGTGCCAGCGGTCGAACAGCATACGAGCAGTACTTC. It encodes CASGRTAYEQYF.

The chain links TRBV7-2 to TRBJ2-3, with 10 nucleotides matching TRBD2. The CDR3 is made up of 16 amino acids. V dropped 5 bases and J dropped 6; count of bases not matched to a gene: 11. The V gene's germline CDR1 is SGHTA and CDR2 FQGNSA. CDR3 sequence reads: CASSVQRGGRADTQYF. The DNA of the CDR3 is TGTGCCAGCAGCGTACAGCGGGGGGGCCGGGCGGATACGCAGTATTTT. Filled out from reference TRBV7-2 and TRBJ2-3, the complete variable domain reads GAGVSQSPSNKVTEKGKDVELRCDPISGHTALYWYRQSLGQGLEFLIYFQGNSAPDKSGLPSDRFSAERTGGSVSTLTIQRTQQEDSAVYLCASSVQRGGRADTQYFGPGTRLTVL.

This clone was recorded a few times. The V and J genes are TRBV19 and TRBJ2-7, with 7 bases lining up with TRBD1. Germline V CDR1 and CDR2: LNHDA, SQIVND (reference sequence). V shed 5 bases and J 2 bases; nucleotides not matched to a gene: 3. The CDR3 runs to 13 residues. The CDR3, as DNA: TGTGCCAGTAGTGGGACAGTCACCTACGAGCAGTACTTC. Its translation is CASSGTVTYEQYF.

Here the CDR3 reads CASSLWGGFEQYF. CDR3 DNA: TGTGCCAGCAGCTTATGGGGCGGTTTCGAGCAGTACTTC. This rearrangement joins TRBV11-2 to TRBJ2-7; D perhaps matches TRBD1 (5 bases). This CDR3 has 13 residues. Trimming took 2 bases from V and 6 from J, leaving 11 bases between them. CDR1 SGHAT and CDR2 FQNNGV come from the germline V gene. Combining the CDR3 with reference TRBV11-2 and TRBJ2-7 gives the whole variable domain EAGVAQSPRYKIIEKRQSVAFWCNPISGHATLYWYQQILGQGPKLLIQFQNNGVVDDSQLPKDRFSAERLKGVDSTLKIQPAKLEDSAVYLCASSLWGGFEQYFGPGTRLTVT.

This chain links TRBV18 with TRBJ1-2; the D gene is possibly TRBD1 (5 bases). Germline CDR1 KGHSH, CDR2 LQKENI. Trimming left V 3 bases short and J 4 bases short, with 12 bases between. The CDR3 loop spans 14 amino acids. The CDR3 spells CASSPNLDSYGYTF. CDR3 DNA: TGTGCCAGCTCACCGAACCTAGACAGCTATGGCTACACCTTC.

The chain links TRBV14 to TRBJ1-1, with TRBD1 as a possible D gene (5 bases). Deletions cut 4 bases from V and 4 bases from J, with 13 bases between. Germline V gives CDR1 SGHDN, CDR2 FVKESK. The CDR3 spans 14 residues. The CDR3 here is CASSLFGDFTEAFF. CDR3 coding DNA: TGTGCCAGCAGCCTCTTTGGGGACTTCACTGAAGCTTTCTTT.

This chain joins TRBV25-1 and TRBJ1-4; no firm D call. The CDR3 covers 15 residues. Per the germline V gene, CDR1 is MGHDK and CDR2 is SYGVNS. V shed 1 base and J shed 7 bases, with 13 bases lying between them. DNA of the CDR3: TGTGCCAGCAGTGAATGGCAGGTGGGCTTTGAAAAACTGTTTTTT. This sequence encodes CASSEWQVGFEKLFF.

As regards this clone: One end of the junction fails to match germline, which may point to a read error. CDR3 sequence: CASSSSKAGATDTQYF. The CDR3 DNA reads as TGTGCTAGCAGCTCCTCAAAGGCGGGGGCCACAGATACGCAGTATTTT. The rearrangement joins TRBV7-7 to TRBJ2-3, with a possible D match to TRBD2 (7 bases). The CDR3 has 16 residues. Germline assignment: CDR1 SSHAT and CDR2 FNYEAQ (reference sequence).

The chain couples TRBV5-4 to TRBJ1-2, with 7 bases fitting TRBD1. V lost 9 bases, J lost 0 bases, and 11 bases stayed unmatched. The CDR3 is 15 residues long. Germline-derived CDR1 and CDR2 are SGHNT and YYREEE (reference sequence). CDR3 sequence reads: CATRQGPGANYGYTF. In DNA, the CDR3 is TGTGCCACGCGACAGGGCCCCGGGGCTAACTATGGCTACACCTTC. The whole variable domain, filled in from reference TRBV5-4 and TRBJ1-2, reads ETGVTQSPTHLIKTRGQQVTLRCSSQSGHNTVSWYQQALGQGPQFIFQYYREEENGRGNFPPRFSGLQFPNYSSELNVNALELDDSALYLCATRQGPGANYGYTFGSGTRLTVV.

The chain employs TRBV6-5 and TRBJ1-1, with D possibly TRBD1 on 6 matching bases. CDR1 and CDR2 from the germline V gene are MNHEY and SVGAGI. CDR3 size: 14 residues. Trimming removed 2 bases at V and 4 bases at J, with 11 bases between. The CDR3 loop is CASSYPGQTTEAFF. CDR3 DNA: TGTGCCAGCAGTTACCCGGGACAAACCACTGAAGCTTTCTTT.

The J gene is TRBJ2-7, the V gene TRBV7-8, with D perhaps TRBD2 (5 bases). Trimming took 1 base from V and 3 from J, leaving 10 bases between them. The CDR3 is 14 amino acids. Germline assignment: CDR1 SGHVS and CDR2 FQNEAQ. The CDR3 reads CASSLDEGNYEQYF. The DNA of the CDR3 is TGTGCCAGCAGCTTAGATGAGGGAAACTACGAGCAGTACTTC.

The chain couples TRBV4-2 to TRBJ2-1; maybe TRBD2 (6 bases). Per the germline V gene, CDR1 is LGHNA and CDR2 is YNFKEQ. The CDR3 totals 13 residues. Between the trimmed V and J ends, which lost 0 bases and 8 bases, there was a span of 8 bases. CDR3 nucleotides: TGTGCCAGCAGCCAAGATACGGGGGATGAGCAGTTCTTC. The encoded protein is CASSQDTGDEQFF.

This chain uses TRBV30 with TRBJ1-2, with D tentatively TRBD1 (5 bases). Per germline, CDR1 GTSNPN and CDR2 SVGIG (reference sequence). The V end lost 2 bases, the J end lost 6 bases, and 13 bases lay between the germline ends. This CDR3 is built from 13 residues. This chain's CDR3 is CAWSTTGTHGYTF. The CDR3 DNA sequence: TGTGCCTGGAGTACCACCGGGACTCATGGCTACACCTTC.

The chain is built from TRBV6-6 and TRBJ2-7, with D uncertain. CDR3 size: 12 residues. The germline gives CDR1 MNHNY, CDR2 SVGAGI (reference sequence). V was shortened by 4 bases and J by 2 bases, with 6 bases between the two germline ends. The CDR3 bases are TGTGCCAGCAGTTTCCCAACCTACGAGCAGTACTTC. It specifies CASSFPTYEQYF.

The chain joins TRBV2 to TRBJ1-1, with a tentative D call TRBD1 (5 bases). Germline values: CDR1 SNHLY, CDR2 FYNNEI. This CDR3 has 15 residues. Trimming removed 5 bases from V and 4 bases from J, with 17 bases in between. CDR3: CASSRGGNGATEAFF. Here the CDR3 DNA reads TGTGCCAGCAGTCGCGGGGGGAATGGGGCCACTGAAGCTTTCTTT.

This clone was picked up one time. This chain joins TRBV9 and TRBJ1-4; weak D call: TRBD1 (6 bases). The CDR3 consists of 14 residues. Trimming removed 3 bases at V and 7 bases at J, with 13 bases between. Germline V gene sequence: CDR1 SGDLS, CDR2 YYNGEE. CDR3 in amino acids: CASSEQGRGEKLFF. CDR3 nucleotide sequence: TGTGCCAGCAGCGAACAGGGTCGAGGTGAAAAACTGTTTTTT.

The gene calls are TRBV2 and TRBJ1-6; no firm D call. The germline gives CDR1 SNHLY, CDR2 FYNNEI. The CDR3 runs to 11 residues. Trimming shortened V by 7 bases and J by 12 bases, and 10 bases separated the two germline ends. The CDR3 region has the DNA TGTGCCAGCACCATAGTAGTACCCCTCCACTTT. This translates into CASTIVVPLHF.

The chain links TRBV13 to TRBJ2-1; tentatively, D is TRBD2 (6 bases). V gave up 5 bases and J gave up 8 bases, with 16 bases separating them. Germline V gene lookup returns CDR1 PRHDT and CDR2 FYEKMQ (reference sequence). CDR3 length: 14 amino acids. The CDR3 protein is CASSLRAGSDEQFF. The CDR3 nucleotides read TGTGCCAGCAGCCTCCGGGCGGGGTCGGATGAGCAGTTCTTC.

This chain connects TRBV5-1 to TRBJ2-7; D might be TRBD2 (5 bases). The ends were cut back, 0 bases at V and 2 bases at J, with 12 bases in the middle. The length of the CDR3 is 15 residues. Germline values: CDR1 SGHRS, CDR2 YFSETQ. The CDR3 sequence is CASSLDGGRPYEQYF. DNA for the CDR3: TGCGCCAGCAGCTTGGACGGCGGGCGCCCCTACGAGCAGTACTTC.

The chain employs TRBV13 and TRBJ1-2; a weak D match, TRBD1 (6 bases). Germline V gene sequence: CDR1 PRHDT, CDR2 FYEKMQ (reference sequence). There are 14 residues in the CDR3. V was pared by 1 base and J by 5 bases, with 11 bases between. CDR3 sequence: CASSLASDRYGYTF. As DNA, the CDR3 is TGTGCCAGCAGCTTAGCCTCGGACAGATATGGCTACACCTTC.